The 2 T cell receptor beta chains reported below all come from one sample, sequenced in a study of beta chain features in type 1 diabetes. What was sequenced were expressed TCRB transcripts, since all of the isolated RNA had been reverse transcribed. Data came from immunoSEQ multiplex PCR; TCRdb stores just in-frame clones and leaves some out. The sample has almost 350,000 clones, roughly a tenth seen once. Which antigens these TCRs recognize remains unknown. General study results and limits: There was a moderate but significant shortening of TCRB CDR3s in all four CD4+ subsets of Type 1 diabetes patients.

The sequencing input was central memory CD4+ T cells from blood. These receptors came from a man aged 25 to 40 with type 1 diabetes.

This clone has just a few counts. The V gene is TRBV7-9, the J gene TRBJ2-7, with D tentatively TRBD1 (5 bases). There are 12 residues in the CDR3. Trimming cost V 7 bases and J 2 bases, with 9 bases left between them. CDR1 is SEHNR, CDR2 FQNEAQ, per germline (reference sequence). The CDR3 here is CASTDTTYEQYF. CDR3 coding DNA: TGTGCCAGCACGGACACTACCTACGAGCAGTACTTC.

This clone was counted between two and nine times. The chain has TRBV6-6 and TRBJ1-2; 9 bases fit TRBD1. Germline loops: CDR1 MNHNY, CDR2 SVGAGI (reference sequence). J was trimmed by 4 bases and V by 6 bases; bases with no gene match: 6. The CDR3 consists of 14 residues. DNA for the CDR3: TGTGCCAGCAGCCTGGGACAGGGAACCTATGGCTACACCTTC. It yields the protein CASSLGQGTYGYTF.